This record covers a single T cell receptor (beta chain). Antigen: not known. These data originate in a study of T cell clones after liver transplantation. Study-wide background: As an antigen-independent comparator, third-party-reactive TCRbeta sequences came from pre-transplant mixed lymphocyte reactions. Draws occurred before transplant, before withdrawal, and after complete or failed withdrawal.

The table came from immunoSEQ multiplex PCR; TCRdb's copy has only in-frame clones and leaves some out. The data show fewer than 65,000 clones, 85% to 90% seen once. Study observations and caveats: These preliminary findings come from unstandardized post-transplant sampling times. Graft donor-reactive T cells may have migrated into the graft rather than being deleted.

V shed 5 bases, J shed 4 bases, and the junction held 13 bases outside the gene matches. Per the germline V gene, CDR1 is SGHNT and CDR2 is YENEEA. The CDR3 consists of 18 residues. The receptor was derived from a human patient who received a liver transplant. Some T cells may be provided by the graft donor. Source: CD8+ T cells from blood, taken 12 months after liver transplant. The V and J genes are TRBV11-3 and TRBJ2-1; TRBD2 aligns across 11 bases. This CDR3 is CASSPGTSGSKGYNEQFF. The CDR3 nucleotides read TGTGCCAGCAGCCCCGGGACTAGCGGTTCCAAGGGGTACAATGAGCAGTTCTTC.